This T cell receptor beta chain was sequenced in a study of blood T cells in healthy people across ages. With a J-beta primer mix and a sample-barcoded 5' primer, a second PCR ran roughly 7 to 11 cycles. MiXCR, run by TCRdb on the 5' RACE reads, gives a single entry per CDR3 protein. The sample lists about 930,000 distinct CDR3 sequences; almost 30% were seen once. The sample holds many counts of this clonotype. The CDR3 contains 13 residues. The ends lost 5 bases at V and 5 bases at J; junction bases unmatched: 4. Germline CDR1 SGHTA, CDR2 FQGNSA. This same sample was also part of a study on T cells of mothers and their children.

This chain uses TRBV7-2 with TRBJ2-7; 9 bases are a match to TRBD1. The sample taken for sequencing was blood. The source of this sequence is a woman in her thirties or forties in good health. CDR3 sequence (DNA): TGTGCCAGCAGCAGGGACAGGGCCAACGAGCAGTACTTC. It encodes CASSRDRANEQYF.